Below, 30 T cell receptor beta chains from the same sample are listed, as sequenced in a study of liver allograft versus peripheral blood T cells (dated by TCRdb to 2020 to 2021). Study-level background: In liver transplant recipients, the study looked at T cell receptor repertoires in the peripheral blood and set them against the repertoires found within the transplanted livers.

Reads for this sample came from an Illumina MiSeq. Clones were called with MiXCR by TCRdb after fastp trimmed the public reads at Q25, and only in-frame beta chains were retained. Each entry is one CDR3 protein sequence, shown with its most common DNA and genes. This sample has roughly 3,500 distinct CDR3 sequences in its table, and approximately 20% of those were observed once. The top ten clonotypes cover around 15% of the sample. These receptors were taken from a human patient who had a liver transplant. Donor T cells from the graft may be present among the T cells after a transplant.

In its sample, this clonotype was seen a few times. The CDR3 reads CASRELAGTGVFYEQYF. CDR3 nucleotides: TGTGCCAGCAGGGAACTAGCCGGGACAGGCGTTTTCTACGAGCAGTACTTC. V and J are TRBV28 and TRBJ2-7; 8 bases match TRBD1. J gave up 3 bases and V 6 bases, and 16 bases lay outside the gene matches. Germline CDR1 and CDR2: MDHEN and SYDVKM. The CDR3 covers 17 residues.

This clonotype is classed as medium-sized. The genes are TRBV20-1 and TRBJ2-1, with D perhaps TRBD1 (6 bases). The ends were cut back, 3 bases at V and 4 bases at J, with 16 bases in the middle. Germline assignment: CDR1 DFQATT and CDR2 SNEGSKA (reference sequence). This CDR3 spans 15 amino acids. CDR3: CSASDSGGQYNEQFF. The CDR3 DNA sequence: TGCAGTGCTAGCGACTCTGGGGGACAATACAATGAGCAGTTCTTC.

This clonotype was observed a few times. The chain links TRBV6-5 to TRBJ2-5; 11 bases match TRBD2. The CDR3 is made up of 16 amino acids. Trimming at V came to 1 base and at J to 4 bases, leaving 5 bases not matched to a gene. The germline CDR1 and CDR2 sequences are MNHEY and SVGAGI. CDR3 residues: CASSYLHSGGGETQYF. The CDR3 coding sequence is TGTGCCAGCAGTTACTTACATAGCGGGGGGGGAGAGACCCAGTACTTC.

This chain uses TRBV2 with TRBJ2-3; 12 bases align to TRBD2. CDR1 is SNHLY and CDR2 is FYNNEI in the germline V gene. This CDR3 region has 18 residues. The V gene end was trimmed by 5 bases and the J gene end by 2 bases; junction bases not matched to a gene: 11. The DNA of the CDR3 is TGTGCCAGCAGTACTCCCGGGGGACTAGCGGGTATCACAGATACGCAGTATTTT. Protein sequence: CASSTPGGLAGITDTQYF. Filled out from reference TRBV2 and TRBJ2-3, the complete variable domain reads EPEVTQTPSHQVTQMGQEVILRCVPISNHLYFYWYRQILGQKVEFLVSFYNNEISEKSEIFDDQFSVERPDGSNFTLKIRSTKLEDSAMYFCASSTPGGLAGITDTQYFGPGTRLTVL.

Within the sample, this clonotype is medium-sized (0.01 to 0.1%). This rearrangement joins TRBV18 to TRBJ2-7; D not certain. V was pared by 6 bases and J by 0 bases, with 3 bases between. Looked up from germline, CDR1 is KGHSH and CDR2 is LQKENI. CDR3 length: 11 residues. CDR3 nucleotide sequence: TGTGCCAGCTCGGACTCCTACGAGCAGTACTTC. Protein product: CASSDSYEQYF.

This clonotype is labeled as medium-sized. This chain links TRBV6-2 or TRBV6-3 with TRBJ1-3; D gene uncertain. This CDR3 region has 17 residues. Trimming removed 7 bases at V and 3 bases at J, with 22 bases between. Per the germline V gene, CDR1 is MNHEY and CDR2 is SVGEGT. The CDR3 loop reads CASKGSTEGEDGNTIYF. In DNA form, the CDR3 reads TGTGCCAGCAAAGGGAGTACGGAGGGAGAAGATGGAAACACCATATATTTT.

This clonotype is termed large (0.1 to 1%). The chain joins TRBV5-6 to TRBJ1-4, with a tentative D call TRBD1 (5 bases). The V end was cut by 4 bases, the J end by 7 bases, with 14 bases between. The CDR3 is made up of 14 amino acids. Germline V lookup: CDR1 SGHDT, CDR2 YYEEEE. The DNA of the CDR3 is TGTGCCAGCAGCACCGCGGGCAGGGTTGAAAAACTGTTTTTT. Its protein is CASSTAGRVEKLFF.

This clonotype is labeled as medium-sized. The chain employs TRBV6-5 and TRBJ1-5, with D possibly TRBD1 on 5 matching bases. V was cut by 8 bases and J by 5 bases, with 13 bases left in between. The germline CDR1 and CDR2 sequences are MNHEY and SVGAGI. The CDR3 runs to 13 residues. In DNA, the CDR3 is TGTGCCAGCGCAACCGGGGCTTATCAGCCCCAGCATTTT. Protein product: CASATGAYQPQHF.

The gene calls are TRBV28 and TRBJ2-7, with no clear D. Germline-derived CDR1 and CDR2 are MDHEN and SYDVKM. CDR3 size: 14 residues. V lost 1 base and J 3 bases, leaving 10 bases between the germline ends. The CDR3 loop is CASSLYDLNYEQYF. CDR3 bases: TGTGCCAGCAGTTTATACGACCTCAACTACGAGCAGTACTTC.

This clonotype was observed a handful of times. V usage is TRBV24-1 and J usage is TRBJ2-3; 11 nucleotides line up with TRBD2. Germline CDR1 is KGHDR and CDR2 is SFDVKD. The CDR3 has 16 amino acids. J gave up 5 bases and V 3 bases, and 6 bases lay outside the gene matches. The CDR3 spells CATSDPTSGIRDTQYF. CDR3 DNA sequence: TGTGCCACCAGTGATCCGACTAGCGGGATAAGAGATACGCAGTATTTT.

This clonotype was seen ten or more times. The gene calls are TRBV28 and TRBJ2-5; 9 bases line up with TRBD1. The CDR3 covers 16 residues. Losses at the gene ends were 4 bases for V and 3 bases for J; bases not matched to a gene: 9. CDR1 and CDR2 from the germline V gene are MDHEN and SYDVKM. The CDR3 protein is CASSWVAGQGEETQYF. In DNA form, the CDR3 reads TGTGCCAGCAGTTGGGTTGCGGGACAGGGAGAAGAGACCCAGTACTTC.

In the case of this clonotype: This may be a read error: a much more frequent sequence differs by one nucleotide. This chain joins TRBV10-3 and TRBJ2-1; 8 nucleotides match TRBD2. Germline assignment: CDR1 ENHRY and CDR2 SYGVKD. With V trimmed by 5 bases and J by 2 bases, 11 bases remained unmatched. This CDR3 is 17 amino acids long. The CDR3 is CAISSPGLEVTYNEQFF. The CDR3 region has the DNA TGTGCCATCAGTTCACCGGGACTAGAAGTGACCTACAATGAGCAGTTCTTC.

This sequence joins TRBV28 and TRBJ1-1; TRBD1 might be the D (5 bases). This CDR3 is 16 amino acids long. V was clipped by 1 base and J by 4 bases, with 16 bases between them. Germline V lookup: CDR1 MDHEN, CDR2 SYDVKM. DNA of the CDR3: TGTGCCAGCAGTTTATTCCTCCGGGGGGACTTCACTGAAGCTTTCTTT. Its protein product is CASSLFLRGDFTEAFF.

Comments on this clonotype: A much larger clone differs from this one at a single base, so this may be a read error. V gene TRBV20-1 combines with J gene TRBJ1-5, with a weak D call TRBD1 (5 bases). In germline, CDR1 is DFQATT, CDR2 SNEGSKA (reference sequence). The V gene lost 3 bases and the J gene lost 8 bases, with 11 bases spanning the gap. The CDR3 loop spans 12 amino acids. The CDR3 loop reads CSASSGPKPQHF. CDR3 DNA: TGCAGTGCTAGTTCGGGGCCTAAGCCCCAGCATTTT.

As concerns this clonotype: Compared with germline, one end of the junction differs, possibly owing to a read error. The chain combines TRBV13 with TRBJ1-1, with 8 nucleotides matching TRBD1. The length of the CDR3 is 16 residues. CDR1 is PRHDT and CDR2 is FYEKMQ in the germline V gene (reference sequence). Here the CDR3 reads CASSSLSQGVLAEALF. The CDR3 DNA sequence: TGTGCCAGCAGCTCCCTATCACAGGGGGTTTTGGCTGAAGCTCTCTTT. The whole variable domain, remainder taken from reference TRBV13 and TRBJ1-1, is AAGVIQSPRHLIKEKRETATLKCYPIPRHDTVYWYQQGPGQDPQFLISFYEKMQSDKGSIPDRFSAQQFSDYHSELNMSSLELGDSALYFCASSSLSQGVLAEALFGQGTRLTVV.

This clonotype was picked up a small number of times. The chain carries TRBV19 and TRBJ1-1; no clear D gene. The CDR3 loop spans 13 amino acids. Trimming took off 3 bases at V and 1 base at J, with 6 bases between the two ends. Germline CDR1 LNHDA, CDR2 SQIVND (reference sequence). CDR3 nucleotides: TGTGCCAGTAGTATCTCACAGAACACTGAAGCTTTCTTT. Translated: CASSISQNTEAFF.

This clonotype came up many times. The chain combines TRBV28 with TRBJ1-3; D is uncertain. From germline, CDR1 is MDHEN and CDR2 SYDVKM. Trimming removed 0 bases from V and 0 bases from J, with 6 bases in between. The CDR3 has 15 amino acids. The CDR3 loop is CASSLCALSGNTIYF. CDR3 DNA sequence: TGTGCCAGCAGTTTATGCGCCCTCTCTGGAAACACCATATATTTT.

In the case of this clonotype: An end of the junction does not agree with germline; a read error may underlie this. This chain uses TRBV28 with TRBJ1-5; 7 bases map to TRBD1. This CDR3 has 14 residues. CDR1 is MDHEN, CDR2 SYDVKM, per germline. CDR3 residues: CVSSTQRGQQPQHF. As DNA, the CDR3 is TGTGTCAGCAGCACTCAGAGGGGGCAACAGCCCCAGCATTTT.

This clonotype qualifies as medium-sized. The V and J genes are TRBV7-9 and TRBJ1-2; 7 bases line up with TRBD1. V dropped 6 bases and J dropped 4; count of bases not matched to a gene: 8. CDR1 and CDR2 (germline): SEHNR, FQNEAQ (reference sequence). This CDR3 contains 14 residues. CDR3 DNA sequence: TGTGCCAGCAGTCCGATAGGGGGCGGCTATGGCTACACCTTC. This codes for CASSPIGGGYGYTF. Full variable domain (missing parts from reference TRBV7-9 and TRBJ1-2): DTGVSQNPRHKITKRGQNVTFRCDPISEHNRLYWYRQTLGQGPEFLTYFQNEAQLEKSRLLSDRFSAERPKGSFSTLEIQRTEQGDSAMYLCASSPIGGGYGYTFGSGTRLTVV.

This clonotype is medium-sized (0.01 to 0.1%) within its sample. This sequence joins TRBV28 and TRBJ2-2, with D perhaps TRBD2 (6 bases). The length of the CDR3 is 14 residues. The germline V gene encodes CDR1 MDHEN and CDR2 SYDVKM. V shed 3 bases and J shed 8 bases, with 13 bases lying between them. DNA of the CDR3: TGTGCCAGCAGTTTCACCGGGGGAGGTGGGGAGCTGTTTTTT. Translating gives CASSFTGGGGELFF. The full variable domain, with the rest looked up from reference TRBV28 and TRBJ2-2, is DVKVTQSSRYLVKRTGEKVFLECVQDMDHENMFWYRQDPGLGLRLIYFSYDVKMKEKGDIPEGYSVSREKKERFSLILESASTNQTSMYLCASSFTGGGGELFFGEGSRLTVL.

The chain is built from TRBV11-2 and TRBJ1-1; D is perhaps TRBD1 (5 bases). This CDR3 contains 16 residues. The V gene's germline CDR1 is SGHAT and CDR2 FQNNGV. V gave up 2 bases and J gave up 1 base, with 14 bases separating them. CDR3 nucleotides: TGTGCCAGCAGCTTAAACGAGGGGTGGGGGAACACTGAAGCTTTCTTT. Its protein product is CASSLNEGWGNTEAFF.

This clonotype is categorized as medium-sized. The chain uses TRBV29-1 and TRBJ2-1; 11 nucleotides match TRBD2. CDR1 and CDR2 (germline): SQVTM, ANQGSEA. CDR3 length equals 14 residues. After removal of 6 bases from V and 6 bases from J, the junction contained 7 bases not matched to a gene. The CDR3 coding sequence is TGCAGCGTAGCCGGGACTAGCGGTCGCAATGAGCAGTTCTTC. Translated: CSVAGTSGRNEQFF.

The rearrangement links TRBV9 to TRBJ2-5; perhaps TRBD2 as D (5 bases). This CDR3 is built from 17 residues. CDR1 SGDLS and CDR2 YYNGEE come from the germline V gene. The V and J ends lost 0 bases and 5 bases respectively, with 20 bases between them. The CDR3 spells CASSVEGSARLGETQYF. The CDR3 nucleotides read TGTGCCAGCAGCGTAGAAGGTAGCGCCCGTCTCGGGGAGACCCAGTACTTC.

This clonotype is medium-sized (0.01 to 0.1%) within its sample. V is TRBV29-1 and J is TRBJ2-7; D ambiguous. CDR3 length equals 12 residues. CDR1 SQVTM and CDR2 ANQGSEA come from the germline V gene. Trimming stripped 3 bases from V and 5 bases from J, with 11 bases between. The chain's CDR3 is CSVESQIHEQYF. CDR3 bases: TGCAGCGTTGAGTCCCAGATCCACGAGCAGTACTTC.

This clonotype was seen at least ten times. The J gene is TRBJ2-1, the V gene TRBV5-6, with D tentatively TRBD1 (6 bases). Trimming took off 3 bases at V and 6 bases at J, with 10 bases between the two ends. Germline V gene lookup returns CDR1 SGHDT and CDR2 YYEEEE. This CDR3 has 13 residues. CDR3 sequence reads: CASSSGQSNEQFF. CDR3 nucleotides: TGTGCCAGCAGCTCGGGACAAAGCAATGAGCAGTTCTTC.

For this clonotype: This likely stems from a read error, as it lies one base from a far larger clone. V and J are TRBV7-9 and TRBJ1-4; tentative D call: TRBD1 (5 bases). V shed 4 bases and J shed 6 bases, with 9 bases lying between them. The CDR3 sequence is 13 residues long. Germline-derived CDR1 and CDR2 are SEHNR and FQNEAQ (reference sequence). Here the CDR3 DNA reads TGTGCCAGCAGCTCGTGGGGCGATGAAAAACTGTTTTTT. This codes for CASSSWGDEKLFF.

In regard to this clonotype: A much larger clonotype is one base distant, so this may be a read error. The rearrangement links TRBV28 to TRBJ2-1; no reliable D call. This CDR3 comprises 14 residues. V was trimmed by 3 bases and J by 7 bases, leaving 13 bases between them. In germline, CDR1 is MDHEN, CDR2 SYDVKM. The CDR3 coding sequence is TGTGCCAGCAGTTTGGCTCGGGTGGGTAATGAGCAGTTCTTC. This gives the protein CASSLARVGNEQFF. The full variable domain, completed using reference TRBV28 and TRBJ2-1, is DVKVTQSSRYLVKRTGEKVFLECVQDMDHENMFWYRQDPGLGLRLIYFSYDVKMKEKGDIPEGYSVSREKKERFSLILESASTNQTSMYLCASSLARVGNEQFFGPGTRLTVL.

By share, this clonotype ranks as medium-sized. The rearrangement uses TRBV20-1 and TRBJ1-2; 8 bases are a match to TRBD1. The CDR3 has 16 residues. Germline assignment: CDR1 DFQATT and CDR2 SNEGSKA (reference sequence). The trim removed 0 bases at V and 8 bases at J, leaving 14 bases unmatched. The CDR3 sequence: CSARDPLPRTGSGYTF. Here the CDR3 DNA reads TGCAGTGCTAGAGATCCCCTTCCCCGGACAGGGTCCGGCTACACCTTC.

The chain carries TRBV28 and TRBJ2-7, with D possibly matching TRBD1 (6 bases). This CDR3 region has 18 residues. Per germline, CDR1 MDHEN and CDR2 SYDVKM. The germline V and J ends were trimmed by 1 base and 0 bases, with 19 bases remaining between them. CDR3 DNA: TGTGCCAGCAGTTTATCCCTAGATTCGGGACACCTCTCCTACGAGCAGTACTTC. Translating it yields CASSLSLDSGHLSYEQYF.

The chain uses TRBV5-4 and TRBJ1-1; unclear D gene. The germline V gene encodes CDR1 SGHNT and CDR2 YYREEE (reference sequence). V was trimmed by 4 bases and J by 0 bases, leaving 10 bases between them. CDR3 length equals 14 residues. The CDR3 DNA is TGTGCCAGCAGCCCTGGACGCGTGAACACTGAAGCTTTCTTT. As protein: CASSPGRVNTEAFF.